The clone carrying this TCR beta chain occurred a few times. The antigen remains unidentified. This entry is derived from a study of cytotoxic CD8 clonotypes in ibrutinib-treated CLL. Study-wide results and caveats: Sampling schedules were unmatched across sustained-remission and progressing patients. While tracking circulating CD8+ T-cell counts, baseline clonality exceeded that of age-matched healthy donors.

The CDR3 totals 11 residues. Germline loops: CDR1 DFQATT, CDR2 SNEGSKA (reference sequence). V gave up 0 bases and J gave up 15 bases, with 12 bases separating them. Clones were sequenced by immunoSEQ multiplex PCR, and TCRdb holds only the in-frame ones, with some missing. The data hold a few hundred thousand clones, with about 80% observed a single time. The sequenced sample was PBMCs, obtained before ibrutinib treatment. The source is a human donor with chronic lymphocytic leukemia. The chain employs TRBV20-1 and TRBJ2-1, with D uncertain. CDR3 loop: CSARDYAYSFF. The CDR3 DNA is TGCAGTGCTAGAGATTACGCTTATTCGTTCTTC.